A selection of T cell receptor beta chains follows, all from one sample in a study of response to subunit inactivated influenza vaccine. Using its own MiXCR run on the RT-PCR reads, TCRdb lists one record per CDR3 protein. The sample holds 550,000 to 800,000 distinct CDR3 sequences, approximately 15% seen once. Sequencing was performed on PBMCs from blood, taken approximately 15 days before vaccination. These receptors all come from a man aged 45 to 65 who received an inactivated influenza vaccine. Each CDR3 is given with its conserved first and last residue. Fields, in order: D gene, clone size, V gene, J gene, CDR3 DNA, CDR3 protein. The D gene is left open where the match is weak. Part of the rows lack a size; the others show once, few, many or a class for expanded clones.

-	-	TRBV28	TRBJ2-7	TGTGCCAGCAGTTCCCCCGAGGGTGTGGGGGAGCAGTACTTC	CASSSPEGVGEQYF
-	-	TRBV6-5	TRBJ2-4	TGTGCCAGCAGTTCCCTAGCTCCTTGGCCCAAAAACATTCAGTACTTC	CASSSLAPWPKNIQYF
-	few	TRBV5-5	TRBJ2-3	TGTGCCAGCAGCTTGCGGGACGTCGGAGGGGATACGCAGTATTTT	CASSLRDVGGDTQYF
-	-	TRBV6-5	TRBJ1-4	TGTGCCAGCAGTTTGTCACACACCCTCGGTGAAAAACTGTTTTTT	CASSLSHTLGEKLFF
TRBD2	-	TRBV29-1	TRBJ2-5	TGCAGCGTTGATTATGGACTAGCGGGGGCCTACGGAGAGACCCAGTACTTC	CSVDYGLAGAYGETQYF
TRBD2	few	TRBV14	TRBJ2-1	TGTGCCAGCAGCCTCCTCCGGGGCGGGGGTATTTCCTACAATGAGCAGTTCTTC	CASSLLRGGGISYNEQFF
-	-	TRBV20-1	TRBJ2-5	TGCAGTGCTCCACCCCCGGGGGTGGATATAGAGACCCAGTACTTC	CSAPPPGVDIETQYF
-	many	TRBV5-1	TRBJ2-2	TGCGCCAGCCACCCCCAACCCGCAGGCCGGCCCGGGGAGCTGTTTTTT	CASHPQPAGRPGELFF
-	-	TRBV29-1	TRBJ1-1	TGCAGCGCACGGCTGATGAACACTGAAGCTTTCTTT	CSARLMNTEAFF
TRBD2	few	TRBV5-1	TRBJ2-3	TGCGCCAGCAGCCCGCCCGGGACTACCAGAGATACGCAGTATTTT	CASSPPGTTRDTQYF
-	few	TRBV29-1	TRBJ1-1	TGCAGCGTTTTAGGCAGACGGAACACTGAAGCTTTCTTT	CSVLGRRNTEAFF
-	-	TRBV3-1	TRBJ2-5	TGTGCCAGCAGCCAAGACCGGGACGAAAGCCAGTACTTC	CASSQDRDESQYF
TRBD2	many	TRBV5-5	TRBJ2-3	TGTGCCAGCAGCCCGGATGGGCTAGCGGGCCGCCAGCAGTATTTT	CASSPDGLAGRQQYF
-	-	TRBV20-1	TRBJ1-3	TGCAGTGCCCACGCTATGGGGGTAGCTGGAAACACCATATATTTT	CSAHAMGVAGNTIYF
-	many	TRBV12-3/TRBV12-4	TRBJ2-1	TGTGCCAGCAGTCCCAGGGAAGGGATTATTTACTACAATGAGCAGTTCTTC	CASSPREGIIYYNEQFF
TRBD2	few	TRBV6-1	TRBJ2-7	TGTGCCAGCAGCCCCGGGGGTAGCGGGAACTACGAGCAGTACTTC	CASSPGGSGNYEQYF
TRBD2	few	TRBV4-3	TRBJ2-1	TGCGCCAGCAGCCAAGATTCAGCGGGAGCTTTCAGTGAGCAGTTCTTC	CASSQDSAGAFSEQFF
-	many	TRBV4-3	TRBJ1-4	TGCGCCAGCAGCCAATACAGGGTTGGGAGTGAAAAACTGTTTTTT	CASSQYRVGSEKLFF
-	-	TRBV5-1	TRBJ2-5	TGCGCCAGCAGCTTTACAAGCCAAGAGACCCAGTACTTC	CASSFTSQETQYF
TRBD1	-	TRBV3-1	TRBJ2-7	TGTGCCAGCAGCAACGGACAGGGCCACGAGCAGTACTTC	CASSNGQGHEQYF
-	few	TRBV9	TRBJ2-2	TGTGCCAGCAACTACGACCCTTCCACCGGGGAGCTGTTTTTT	CASNYDPSTGELFF
-	few	TRBV16	TRBJ2-7	TGTGCCAGCAGCCAAACAGGTGTGGGAAACGAGCAGTACTTC	CASSQTGVGNEQYF
-	-	TRBV29-1	TRBJ1-5	TGCAGCGTAATGCAGGGAAGCAATCAGCCCCAGCATTTT	CSVMQGSNQPQHF
-	many	TRBV7-9	TRBJ2-3	TGTGCCAGCAGTCGCCCCTTCAGGGATCCGGCAGATACGCAGTATTTT	CASSRPFRDPADTQYF
-	few	TRBV6-2/TRBV6-3	TRBJ2-7	TGTGCCAGCAGTTACTCCGCGTGGGAAACCGACGAGCAGTACTTC	CASSYSAWETDEQYF
TRBD1	-	TRBV27	TRBJ2-7	TGTGCCAGCAGTTCCCTCAGGACAGGGGGCTACGAGCAGTACTTC	CASSSLRTGGYEQYF
-	-	TRBV20-1	TRBJ2-6	TGCAGTGCTAGAGTGGTACCTAAAACAGGTGCCGGGGCCAACGTCCTGACTTTC	CSARVVPKTGAGANVLTF
-	many	TRBV9	TRBJ2-7	TGTGCCAGCAGCGTAGCTTCGGGTGAGCAGTACTTC	CASSVASGEQYF
TRBD1	-	TRBV7-3	TRBJ2-5	TGTGCCAGCAGCTTAATGGGACAGGGGATAGGGGAGACCCAGTACTTC	CASSLMGQGIGETQYF
TRBD2	-	TRBV5-1	TRBJ2-5	TGCGCCAGCAGCTTGACGTCGGCGGGAGTGGAGACCCAGTACTTC	CASSLTSAGVETQYF
-	-	TRBV12-3/TRBV12-4	TRBJ1-6	TGTGCCAGCAGTTTTGGGGCAGCCTATAATTCACCCCTCCACTTT	CASSFGAAYNSPLHF